Below, 13 T cell receptor beta chains from the same sample are listed, as sequenced in a study of blood T cell repertoires in COVID-19. Sequenced by immunoSEQ multiplex PCR; TCRdb stores in-frame clones only, minus some. This sample has some 220,000 clones, with approximately 82% found just once. Sequencing was done on a sample of peripheral blood. These receptors came from a man between 50 and 59 years old with active or convalescent COVID-19.

The chain combines TRBV7-9 with TRBJ2-2, with TRBD2 matching 8 bases. V was clipped by 4 bases and J by 5 bases; unmatched bases: 6. CDR3 length equals 15 residues. Germline V lookup: CDR1 SEHNR, CDR2 FQNEAQ (reference sequence). The CDR3 here is CASSSGGGITGELFF. Here the CDR3 DNA reads TGTGCCAGCAGCTCTGGCGGGGGGATTACCGGGGAGCTGTTTTTT.

The chain joins TRBV3-1 (or the pseudogene TRBV3-2) to TRBJ2-2; 7 bases line up with TRBD2. The V gene's germline CDR1 is LGHDT and CDR2 YNNKEL (reference sequence). There are 16 residues in the CDR3. V lost 0 bases and J lost 5; bases outside the gene matches: 6. DNA for the CDR3: TGTGCCAGCAGCCAAGATCGGGGACTACTAACCGGGGAGCTGTTTTTT. Translated: CASSQDRGLLTGELFF.

This chain links TRBV7-2 with TRBJ2-5, with 10 nucleotides matching TRBD2. The CDR3 contains 15 residues. Germline CDR1 SGHTA, CDR2 FQGNSA. J was trimmed by 4 bases and V by 3 bases; bases with no gene match: 5. CDR3 in DNA: TGTGCCAGCAGCTTCCAGCGGGGGGGCCTAGAGACCCAGTACTTC. Amino acid sequence: CASSFQRGGLETQYF. Filled out from reference TRBV7-2 and TRBJ2-5, the complete variable domain reads GAGVSQSPSNKVTEKGKDVELRCDPISGHTALYWYRQSLGQGLEFLIYFQGNSAPDKSGLPSDRFSAERTGGSVSTLTIQRTQQEDSAVYLCASSFQRGGLETQYFGPGTRLLVL.

This clone was detected only a few times. The V and J genes are TRBV3-1 (or the pseudogene TRBV3-2) and TRBJ2-1, with TRBD2 matching 11 bases. After removal of 6 bases from V and 7 bases from J, the junction contained 20 bases not matched to a gene. The CDR3 contains 19 residues. Looked up from germline, CDR1 is LGHDT and CDR2 is YNNKEL (reference sequence). The CDR3 here is CASSPHFSSGGPTRNEQFF. CDR3 in DNA: TGTGCCAGCAGTCCCCATTTCTCTAGCGGGGGGCCGACACGGAATGAGCAGTTCTTC.

V is TRBV7-9 and J is TRBJ2-5, with 9 bases that match TRBD2. Germline trimming cut 1 base from V and 3 bases from J; bases unmatched to any gene: 9. Germline values: CDR1 SEHNR, CDR2 FQNEAQ (reference sequence). This CDR3 is built from 17 residues. The CDR3 DNA reads TGTGCCAGCAGCTTAGGGCGGGGGGGAAACGTGAAAGAGACCCAGTACTTC. Translated, it gives CASSLGRGGNVKETQYF. Together with reference TRBV7-9 and TRBJ2-5, the CDR3 gives the full variable domain: DTGVSQNPRHKITKRGQNVTFRCDPISEHNRLYWYRQTLGQGPEFLTYFQNEAQLEKSRLLSDRFSAERPKGSFSTLEIQRTEQGDSAMYLCASSLGRGGNVKETQYFGPGTRLLVL.

The V call is TRBV7-8, the J call TRBJ1-2; 7 bases match TRBD1. V lost 5 bases to trimming and J lost 1 base; unmatched junction nucleotides: 7. This CDR3 is built from 15 residues. CDR1 and CDR2 from the germline V gene are SGHVS and FQNEAQ. DNA of the CDR3: TGTGCCAGCAGCCCGCGACAGGGCGTTAACTATGGCTACACCTTC. This sequence encodes CASSPRQGVNYGYTF.

The V and J genes are TRBV5-1 and TRBJ1-4; a possible D gene is TRBD1 (6 bases). V dropped 3 bases and J dropped 6 bases, with 9 bases sitting between them. In germline, CDR1 is SGHRS, CDR2 YFSETQ. The CDR3 is 13 residues long. The CDR3 region has the DNA TGCGCCAGCAGCTCACAGGGCTATGAAAAACTGTTTTTT. It codes for CASSSQGYEKLFF.

The genes are TRBV27 and TRBJ2-4; 11 nucleotides agree with TRBD1. The J segment lost 4 bases and the V segment lost 4 bases, leaving 9 bases of the junction unmatched. There are 17 residues in the CDR3. In germline, CDR1 is MNHEY, CDR2 SMNVEV (reference sequence). CDR3 nucleotides: TGTGCCAGCAGTTCCGGACAGGGGGCGCGACCGAAAAACATTCAGTACTTC. It translates to CASSSGQGARPKNIQYF.

The chain recombines TRBV7-9 with TRBJ1-2; no clear D. Germline V gene lookup returns CDR1 SEHNR and CDR2 FQNEAQ (reference sequence). V was shortened by 7 bases and J by 1 base, with 13 bases between the two germline ends. CDR3 length: 14 residues. CDR3 loop: CASTPNQLNYGYTF. CDR3 in DNA: TGTGCCAGCACCCCAAACCAACTTAACTATGGCTACACCTTC.

The J gene is TRBJ2-5, the V gene TRBV6-5; 7 positions match TRBD2. This CDR3 has 14 amino acids. Germline V lookup: CDR1 MNHEY, CDR2 SVGAGI. Unmatched junction bases numbered 7, after V lost 6 bases and J lost 3 bases. CDR3 loop: CASRAAGTKETQYF. For the CDR3, the DNA is TGTGCCAGCAGAGCCGCCGGGACTAAAGAGACCCAGTACTTC.

This sequence joins TRBV4-2 and TRBJ2-1, with TRBD2 matching over 7 bases. The J segment lost 3 bases and the V segment lost 0 bases, leaving 5 bases of the junction unmatched. CDR1 and CDR2 from the germline V gene are LGHNA and YNFKEQ. The CDR3 length is 16 residues. For the CDR3, the DNA is TGTGCCAGCAGCCAAGATCGGGGCGGGGGCTACAATGAGCAGTTCTTC. It codes for CASSQDRGGGYNEQFF.

J is TRBJ2-5 and V is TRBV5-1, with TRBD2 as a possible D gene (5 bases). Trimming removed 2 bases at V and 4 bases at J, with 21 bases between. The CDR3 is made up of 17 amino acids. CDR1 and CDR2 (germline): SGHRS, YFSETQ. The CDR3 reads CASSFGPPGSSAETQYF. CDR3 DNA: TGCGCCAGCAGCTTCGGTCCGCCGGGCAGTAGCGCAGAGACCCAGTACTTC.

The V gene is TRBV19, the J gene TRBJ1-1, with D perhaps TRBD1 (5 bases). V was clipped by 5 bases and J by 1 base, with 11 bases between them. CDR3 size: 14 residues. CDR1 is LNHDA and CDR2 is SQIVND in the germline V gene (reference sequence). The CDR3 nucleotides read TGTGCCAGTAGTCCGACAGCGTCGAACACTGAAGCTTTCTTT. Translating gives CASSPTASNTEAFF.